This is a list of T cell receptor beta chains from one sample in a study of glioma-infiltrating T cells after dendritic cell vaccination. The data were produced by immunoSEQ multiplex PCR, yet TCRdb's version contains in-frame clones alone and is incomplete. Counted here are more than 60,000 clones, 82% occurring once; the ten biggest clones make up more than 8%. The sequencing used blood, collected before dendritic cell vaccination. Every receptor here comes from a human donor with glioblastoma. The CDR3 runs from the conserved cysteine through the conserved F or W. The order of the fields is CDR3 DNA, CDR3 protein, V gene, clone size, J gene, D gene. The D gene is left open where the match is weak. Clone sizes are given selectively: once, few, many, or a class where the clone is expanded.

DNA: TGCGCCAGCAGCAACGACAGGCGGGAGACCCAGTACTTC; CDR3: CASSNDRRETQYF; V: TRBV5-1; size: -; J: TRBJ2-5; D: -
DNA: TGTGCCAGCAGCCCCCGTCGGAGCGGGGAGCTGTTTTTT; CDR3: CASSPRRSGELFF; V: TRBV7-2; size: -; J: TRBJ2-2; D: -
DNA: TGTGCCAGCAGTGAATACGGGGACAGGGGGTTCATACGCGGTGAGCAGTTCTTC; CDR3: CASSEYGDRGFIRGEQFF; V: TRBV25-1; size: few; J: TRBJ2-1; D: TRBD1
DNA: TGTGCCAGCAGCTACCAACAGGCAGGGTTCCAGCCCCAGCATTTT; CDR3: CASSYQQAGFQPQHF; V: TRBV2; size: -; J: TRBJ1-5; D: -
DNA: TGTGCCAGCTCGCGGGCGTTCCTAGATGAGCAGTTCTTC; CDR3: CASSRAFLDEQFF; V: TRBV9; size: -; J: TRBJ2-1; D: -
DNA: TGTGCCAGCAGTTTGTCGGGCAGGGATCGGTATGGCTACACCTTC; CDR3: CASSLSGRDRYGYTF; V: TRBV28; size: -; J: TRBJ1-2; D: -
DNA: TGTGCCAGCAGCTTGCAGCTAGCGGGGCAAGAGACCCAGTACTTC; CDR3: CASSLQLAGQETQYF; V: TRBV5-4; size: -; J: TRBJ2-5; D: TRBD2
DNA: TGTGCCAGCAGCTTGCAGGGGGCCGTTGGAAACACCATATATTTT; CDR3: CASSLQGAVGNTIYF; V: TRBV7-9; size: few; J: TRBJ1-3; D: TRBD1
DNA: TGTGCCAGCAGAACACAGGGGGCTGGGGCCAACGTCCTGACTTTC; CDR3: CASRTQGAGANVLTF; V: TRBV28; size: few; J: TRBJ2-6; D: TRBD1
DNA: TGTGCCAGCAGCCGATCCGGGGGAGCTGGGATCTACGAGCAGTACTTC; CDR3: CASSRSGGAGIYEQYF; V: TRBV14; size: -; J: TRBJ2-7; D: -
DNA: TGTGCCAGCAGCCCCGGTTTCCGGGGCTATGGCTACACCTTC; CDR3: CASSPGFRGYGYTF; V: TRBV27; size: -; J: TRBJ1-2; D: -
DNA: TGTGCCAGCAATCAGAAGTACCAAGAGACCCAGTACTTC; CDR3: CASNQKYQETQYF; V: TRBV2; size: -; J: TRBJ2-5; D: -
DNA: TGTGCCAGCAGTTCTATCCCGGGAGCGGGGGGATACGAGCAGTACTTC; CDR3: CASSSIPGAGGYEQYF; V: TRBV27; size: -; J: TRBJ2-7; D: TRBD2
DNA: TGTGCCAGCAGCCCCCCGGGACAGATGAACACTGAAGCTTTCTTT; CDR3: CASSPPGQMNTEAFF; V: TRBV5-4; size: -; J: TRBJ1-1; D: TRBD1
DNA: TGTGCCAGCACCGCCTTCAGCGGCGGGGGTTCTAATGAGCAGTTCTTC; CDR3: CASTAFSGGGSNEQFF; V: TRBV9; size: -; J: TRBJ2-1; D: TRBD2
DNA: TGCACCAGCAGCCAAAATCATAGCCCCTCTGGCTACACCTTC; CDR3: CTSSQNHSPSGYTF; V: TRBV1; size: -; J: TRBJ1-2; D: -
DNA: TGTGCCAGCAGTAAGCGGGGGGGTGAAGAGACCCAGTACTTC; CDR3: CASSKRGGEETQYF; V: TRBV28; size: -; J: TRBJ2-5; D: TRBD2
DNA: TGCGCCAGCAGCTTACCGGGACAGGGTGCCGTGAGCGGCTACACCTTC; CDR3: CASSLPGQGAVSGYTF; V: TRBV5-1; size: -; J: TRBJ1-2; D: TRBD1
DNA: TGTGCCAGCAGACTCTATGGCTACACCTTC; CDR3: CASRLYGYTF; V: TRBV6-6; size: -; J: TRBJ1-2; D: -
DNA: TGTGCCAGCAGCTTAGCGCGGTACCCGCACGAGCAGTACTTC; CDR3: CASSLARYPHEQYF; V: TRBV7-9; size: -; J: TRBJ2-7; D: -
DNA: TGTGCCAGCAGCCCAGGACTAGCGGGGGGGAGGAATGAGCAGTTCTTC; CDR3: CASSPGLAGGRNEQFF; V: TRBV5-4; size: few; J: TRBJ2-1; D: TRBD2
DNA: TGTGCCAGCAGCCGGGGATTCTACGAGCAGTACTTC; CDR3: CASSRGFYEQYF; V: TRBV25-1; size: -; J: TRBJ2-7; D: -
DNA: TGTGCCAGCACCCAAACCTACGAGCAGTACTTC; CDR3: CASTQTYEQYF; V: TRBV6-6; size: -; J: TRBJ2-7; D: -
DNA: TGTGCCAGCACCACCGGGCAGGGCTACGAGCAGTACTTC; CDR3: CASTTGQGYEQYF; V: TRBV6-1; size: -; J: TRBJ2-7; D: -
DNA: TGCGCCAGCAGCCCGACAGCAAGCAATCAGCCCCAGCATTTT; CDR3: CASSPTASNQPQHF; V: TRBV4-1; size: -; J: TRBJ1-5; D: -
DNA: TGTGCCAGCAGCTTAGATGATGTAGCGGGGAGAGAAGGCAATGAGCAGTTCTTC; CDR3: CASSLDDVAGREGNEQFF; V: TRBV11-2; size: -; J: TRBJ2-1; D: TRBD2
DNA: TGCAGCGGCACGGGGGGGGTCGGGGCTGAAGCTTTCTTT; CDR3: CSGTGGVGAEAFF; V: TRBV29-1; size: -; J: TRBJ1-1; D: -
DNA: TGTGCCAGCAGCCTCGAGCGAACCATATATTTT; CDR3: CASSLERTIYF; V: TRBV7-6; size: few; J: TRBJ1-3; D: -
DNA: TGTGCCAGCAGTGAAAGTAGGAATAGGGGGTGGGAAAAACTGTTTTTT; CDR3: CASSESRNRGWEKLFF; V: TRBV6-1; size: -; J: TRBJ1-4; D: -
DNA: TGTGCCAGCAGCGACATCCCCGGCTACAATGAGCAGTTCTTC; CDR3: CASSDIPGYNEQFF; V: TRBV2; size: -; J: TRBJ2-1; D: -
DNA: TGTGCCAGTAGTGGCCAGGGGACAGCGAACACTGAAGCTTTCTTT; CDR3: CASSGQGTANTEAFF; V: TRBV19; size: -; J: TRBJ1-1; D: TRBD1
DNA: TGTGCCAGCAGCCAAGAGCCTAGCGGTTACAATGAGCAGTTCTTC; CDR3: CASSQEPSGYNEQFF; V: TRBV4-2; size: -; J: TRBJ2-1; D: TRBD2
DNA: TGTGCCAGCAGCAAGGGCCTAGCGGGGGTTACCGGGGAGCTGTTTTTT; CDR3: CASSKGLAGVTGELFF; V: TRBV7-2; size: -; J: TRBJ2-2; D: TRBD2
DNA: TGTGCCAGCAGCACGGGACAGGGGACCTACGAGCAGTACTTC; CDR3: CASSTGQGTYEQYF; V: TRBV5-6; size: -; J: TRBJ2-7; D: TRBD1
DNA: TGTGCTAGTGGTAGAACAGGGTTAAGTGAAAAACTGTTTTTT; CDR3: CASGRTGLSEKLFF; V: TRBV12-5; size: -; J: TRBJ1-4; D: -
DNA: TGTGCCAGCAGCCCGGGACAGGGATACTACTACGAGCAGTACTTC; CDR3: CASSPGQGYYYEQYF; V: TRBV5-6; size: -; J: TRBJ2-7; D: TRBD1
DNA: TGTGCCAGCAGGCCTCGGGGGGGCCCCTACAATGAGCAGTTCTTC; CDR3: CASRPRGGPYNEQFF; V: TRBV6-1; size: once; J: TRBJ2-1; D: TRBD2
DNA: TGTGCCAGCAGCCGTCAAGGCGGAAGCTCCTACAATGAGCAGTTCTTC; CDR3: CASSRQGGSSYNEQFF; V: TRBV7-8; size: -; J: TRBJ2-1; D: -
DNA: TGCGCCAGCAGCCCCGGGACTCTCCTCACAGATACGCAGTATTTT; CDR3: CASSPGTLLTDTQYF; V: TRBV5-1; size: -; J: TRBJ2-3; D: -
DNA: TGTGCCAGTAGAAAGGGGACAGACTATAGCAATCAGCCCCAGCATTTT; CDR3: CASRKGTDYSNQPQHF; V: TRBV19; size: -; J: TRBJ1-5; D: TRBD1
DNA: TGTGCCAGCAGTCACGGACAGGAGGTGTTGGGGGATCGACTGGGCGAGCAGTACTTC; CDR3: CASSHGQEVLGDRLGEQYF; V: TRBV27; size: once; J: TRBJ2-7; D: TRBD1
DNA: TGCGCCAGCAGCTTACAGGGGGATCAGCCCCAGCATTTT; CDR3: CASSLQGDQPQHF; V: TRBV5-1; size: -; J: TRBJ1-5; D: TRBD1
DNA: TGTGCCAGCAGCCGCGCCGGGACTAGCACAGATACGCAGTATTTT; CDR3: CASSRAGTSTDTQYF; V: TRBV5-6; size: -; J: TRBJ2-3; D: -
DNA: TGTGCCAGCAGGCGTACTAGCGGGGGGTACAATGAGCAGTTCTTC; CDR3: CASRRTSGGYNEQFF; V: TRBV7-2; size: -; J: TRBJ2-1; D: TRBD2
DNA: TGTGCCAGCAGTTTCGATGAGGGGGCGGGAAATTCACCCCTCCACTTT; CDR3: CASSFDEGAGNSPLHF; V: TRBV6-5; size: -; J: TRBJ1-6; D: TRBD1
DNA: TGCAGCGCCTTGGACAGGGGGCGTGAGCAGTTCTTC; CDR3: CSALDRGREQFF; V: TRBV29-1; size: -; J: TRBJ2-1; D: TRBD1
DNA: TGTGCCAGCAGCTTAGACGTCGTGCCGGGGGGAGCTTTCTTT; CDR3: CASSLDVVPGGAFF; V: TRBV5-4; size: -; J: TRBJ1-1; D: -
DNA: TGTGCCATAAGAGGGCTCTCCGGGGAGCTGTTTTTT; CDR3: CAIRGLSGELFF; V: TRBV10-3; size: -; J: TRBJ2-2; D: -
DNA: TGTGCCAGCAGCGTAGATGTTGCGGGGGGCCTACAAGAGACCCAGTACTTC; CDR3: CASSVDVAGGLQETQYF; V: TRBV9; size: -; J: TRBJ2-5; D: TRBD2
DNA: TGTGCCAGCAGCTTAGGGGGGGGCCCCTACGAGCAGTACTTC; CDR3: CASSLGGGPYEQYF; V: TRBV7-9; size: -; J: TRBJ2-7; D: -
DNA: TGTGCCAGCAGCCTTCCTAGCACAGATACGCAGTATTTT; CDR3: CASSLPSTDTQYF; V: TRBV7-2; size: -; J: TRBJ2-3; D: -
DNA: TGCGCCAGCAGCTTCACTAACTATGGCTACACCTTC; CDR3: CASSFTNYGYTF; V: TRBV5-1; size: -; J: TRBJ1-2; D: -
DNA: TGCGCCAGCAGCCAAACAGGGGGCGGTGAGACCCAGTACTTC; CDR3: CASSQTGGGETQYF; V: TRBV5-1; size: -; J: TRBJ2-5; D: TRBD1